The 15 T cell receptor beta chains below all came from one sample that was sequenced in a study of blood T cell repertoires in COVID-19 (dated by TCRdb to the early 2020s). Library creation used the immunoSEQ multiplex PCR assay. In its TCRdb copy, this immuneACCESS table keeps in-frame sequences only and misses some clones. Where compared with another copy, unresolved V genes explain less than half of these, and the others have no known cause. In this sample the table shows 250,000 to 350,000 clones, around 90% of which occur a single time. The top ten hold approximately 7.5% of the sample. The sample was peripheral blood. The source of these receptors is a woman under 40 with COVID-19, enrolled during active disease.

The CDR3 loop is CASRGSGRVTGELFF. The CDR3 DNA sequence: TGTGCCAGCAGGGGAAGCGGGAGAGTCACCGGGGAGCTGTTTTTT. The V gene is TRBV6-5, the J gene TRBJ2-2; 8 bases are a match to TRBD2. Germline CDR1 MNHEY, CDR2 SVGAGI. J lost 4 bases, V lost 6 bases, and 7 bases had no gene match. This CDR3 spans 15 amino acids.

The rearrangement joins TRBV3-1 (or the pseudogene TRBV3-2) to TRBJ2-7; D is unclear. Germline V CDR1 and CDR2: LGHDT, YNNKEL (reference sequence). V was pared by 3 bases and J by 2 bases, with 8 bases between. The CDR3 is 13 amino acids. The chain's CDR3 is CASSHPPAYEQYF. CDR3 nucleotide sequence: TGTGCCAGCAGCCACCCCCCCGCCTACGAGCAGTACTTC.

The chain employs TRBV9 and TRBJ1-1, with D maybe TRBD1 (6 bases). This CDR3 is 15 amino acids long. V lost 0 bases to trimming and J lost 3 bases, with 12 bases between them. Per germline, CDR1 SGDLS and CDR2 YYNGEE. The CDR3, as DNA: TGTGCCAGCAGCGTAGATCAGGGGACCCACACTGAAGCTTTCTTT. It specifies CASSVDQGTHTEAFF.

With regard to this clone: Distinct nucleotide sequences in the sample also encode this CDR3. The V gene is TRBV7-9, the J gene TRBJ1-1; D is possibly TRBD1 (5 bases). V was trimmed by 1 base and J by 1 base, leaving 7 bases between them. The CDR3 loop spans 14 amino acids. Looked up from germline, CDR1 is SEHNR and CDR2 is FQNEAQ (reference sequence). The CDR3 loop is CASSLGQGNTEAFF. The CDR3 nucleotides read TGTGCCAGCAGCTTAGGGCAGGGGAACACTGAAGCTTTCTTT.

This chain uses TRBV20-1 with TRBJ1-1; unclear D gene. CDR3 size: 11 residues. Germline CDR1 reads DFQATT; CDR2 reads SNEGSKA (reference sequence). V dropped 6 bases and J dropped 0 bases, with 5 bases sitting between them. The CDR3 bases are TGCAGTGCCGTTCTGAACACTGAAGCTTTCTTT. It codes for CSAVLNTEAFF.

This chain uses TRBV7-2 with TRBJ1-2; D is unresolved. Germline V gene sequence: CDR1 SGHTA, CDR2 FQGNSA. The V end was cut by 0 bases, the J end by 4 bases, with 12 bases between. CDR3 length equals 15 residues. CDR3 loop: CASSLAPGSSYGYTF. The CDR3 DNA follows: TGTGCCAGCAGCTTAGCGCCAGGTTCTTCCTATGGCTACACCTTC.

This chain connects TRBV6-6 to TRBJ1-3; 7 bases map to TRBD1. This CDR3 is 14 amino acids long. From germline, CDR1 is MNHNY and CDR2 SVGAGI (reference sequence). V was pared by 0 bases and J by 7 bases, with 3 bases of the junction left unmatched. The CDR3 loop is CASSYSAGGNTIYF. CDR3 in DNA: TGTGCCAGCAGTTACTCGGCAGGGGGTAACACCATATATTTT.

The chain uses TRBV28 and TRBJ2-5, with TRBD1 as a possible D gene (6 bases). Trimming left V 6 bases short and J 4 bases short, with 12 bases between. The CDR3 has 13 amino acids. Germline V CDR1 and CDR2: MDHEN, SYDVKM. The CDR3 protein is CASRPDRRETQYF. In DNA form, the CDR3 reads TGTGCCAGCAGACCCGACAGGCGAGAGACCCAGTACTTC.

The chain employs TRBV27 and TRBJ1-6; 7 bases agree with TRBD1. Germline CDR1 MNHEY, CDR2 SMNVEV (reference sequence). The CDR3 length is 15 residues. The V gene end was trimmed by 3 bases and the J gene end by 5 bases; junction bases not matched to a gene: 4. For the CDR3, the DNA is TGTGCCAGCAGTTTGGTCGGGACAGATAATTCACCCCTCCACTTT. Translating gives CASSLVGTDNSPLHF.

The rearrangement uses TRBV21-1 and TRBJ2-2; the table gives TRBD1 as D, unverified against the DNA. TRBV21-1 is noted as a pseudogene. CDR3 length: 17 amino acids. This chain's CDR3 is CASSKSGQGLNTGELFF. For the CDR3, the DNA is TGTGCCAGCAGCAAAAGTGGACAGGGGCTCAACACCGGGGAGCTGTTTTTT.

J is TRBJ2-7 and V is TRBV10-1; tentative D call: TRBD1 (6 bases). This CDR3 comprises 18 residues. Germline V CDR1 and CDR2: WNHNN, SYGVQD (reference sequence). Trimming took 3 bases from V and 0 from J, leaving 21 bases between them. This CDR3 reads CASSEGPVGTTPSYEQYF. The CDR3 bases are TGCGCCAGCAGTGAAGGACCCGTTGGGACAACGCCCTCCTACGAGCAGTACTTC.

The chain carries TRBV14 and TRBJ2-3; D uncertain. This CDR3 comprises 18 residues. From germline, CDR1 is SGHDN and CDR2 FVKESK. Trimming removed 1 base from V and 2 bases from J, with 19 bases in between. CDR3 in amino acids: CASSQVFEPLLDTDTQYF. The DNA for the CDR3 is TGTGCCAGCAGCCAAGTTTTCGAACCGCTGTTAGACACAGATACGCAGTATTTT.

CDR3: CASSHPGQGPYEQYF. CDR3 DNA sequence: TGCGCCAGCAGCCACCCGGGACAGGGACCCTACGAGCAGTACTTC. This chain links TRBV5-1 with TRBJ2-7, with 9 nucleotides matching TRBD1. The CDR3 is made up of 15 amino acids. V shed 4 bases and J 2 bases; nucleotides not matched to a gene: 7. Germline CDR1 SGHRS, CDR2 YFSETQ.

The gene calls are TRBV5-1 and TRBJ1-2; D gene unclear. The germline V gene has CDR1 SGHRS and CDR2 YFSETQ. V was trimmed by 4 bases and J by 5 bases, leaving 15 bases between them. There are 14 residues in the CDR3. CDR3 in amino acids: CASSPLGAGYGYTF. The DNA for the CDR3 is TGCGCCAGCAGCCCACTAGGAGCTGGATATGGCTACACCTTC.

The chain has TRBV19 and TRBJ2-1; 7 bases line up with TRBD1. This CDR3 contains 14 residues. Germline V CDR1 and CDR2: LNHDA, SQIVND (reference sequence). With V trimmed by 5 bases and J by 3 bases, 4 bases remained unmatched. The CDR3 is CASSQWDSYNEQFF. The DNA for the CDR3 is TGTGCCAGTAGTCAGTGGGACAGCTACAATGAGCAGTTCTTC.